Listed here are 6 T cell receptor beta chains from one sample, sequenced in a study of CD8 T cells in ankylosing spondylitis. Study-wide results and caveats: In ankylosing spondylitis blood, a motif of fewer than 10 highly homologous TCR beta variants appeared characteristic.

No cognate antigen is known for these TCRs. TCRdb analysed the 5' RACE reads with MiXCR anew, one entry per CDR3 protein. The repertoire has approximately 300,000 distinct CDR3 sequences, roughly 8% of them found once; the top ten carry about 14%. Sequencing was performed on blood, either unsorted or a sorted T cell fraction (not recorded which). The receptors were sampled from a male donor with ankylosing spondylitis.

This clonotype occurred many times. The chain couples TRBV10-3 to TRBJ2-1; no firm D call. Germline values: CDR1 ENHRY, CDR2 SYGVKD. The CDR3 extends over 13 amino acids. Between the trimmed V and J ends, which lost 8 bases and 1 base, there was a span of 9 bases. The CDR3 loop is CAIARSSYNEQFF. DNA of the CDR3: TGTGCCATCGCTAGGTCGTCCTACAATGAGCAGTTCTTC.

This clonotype has more than one count but fewer than ten. V is TRBV20-1 and J is TRBJ2-3, with 12 bases fitting TRBD2. Germline V CDR1 and CDR2: DFQATT, SNEGSKA (reference sequence). V shed 5 bases, J shed 4 bases, and the junction held 4 bases outside the gene matches. The CDR3 has 14 amino acids. CDR3 nucleotides: TGCAGTGCTCTCCTAGCGGGAGGGTCAGATACGCAGTATTTT. This codes for CSALLAGGSDTQYF.

The sample holds a few counts of this clonotype. The DNA for the CDR3 is TGTGCCAGCAGTCTGAATCCCGGGACAGAGAGCAATCAGCCCCAGCATTTT. Translated: CASSLNPGTESNQPQHF. This rearrangement joins TRBV4-2 to TRBJ1-5; 7 bases fit TRBD1. The CDR3 contains 17 residues. V lost 6 bases, J lost 1 base, and 12 bases stayed unmatched. Germline loops: CDR1 LGHNA, CDR2 YNFKEQ.

The chain is built from TRBV7-3 and TRBJ2-1; no firm D call. The CDR3 is 12 amino acids. Germline CDR1 SGHTA, CDR2 FQGTGA. V gave up 5 bases and J gave up 6 bases, with 8 bases separating them. The chain's CDR3 is CASSPFGNEQFF. The CDR3 DNA is TGTGCCAGCAGCCCTTTTGGCAATGAGCAGTTCTTC.

This clonotype has a count of ten or more. This chain connects TRBV3-1 to TRBJ2-3; D gene ambiguous. The CDR3 covers 12 residues. With 2 bases removed from V and 8 bases from J, the gap between germline ends came to 8 bases. The V gene's germline CDR1 is LGHDT and CDR2 YNNKEL (reference sequence). The CDR3 nucleotides are TGTGCCAGCAGCCAACCCTCGGGTACGCAGTATTTT. Translation gives CASSQPSGTQYF.

V and J are TRBV20-1 and TRBJ1-6, with unresolved D. CDR3 length: 13 residues. Between the trimmed V and J ends, which lost 3 bases and 9 bases, there was a span of 12 bases. CDR1 and CDR2 from the germline V gene are DFQATT and SNEGSKA (reference sequence). CDR3 in amino acids: CSASDPAGSPLHF. The CDR3 DNA sequence: TGCAGTGCTAGCGACCCCGCGGGTTCACCCCTCCACTTT.